The next 12 T cell receptor beta chains were all read from a single sample in a study of post-analysis software for immune sequencing data. General study results and limits: Patients used about 5 TRBV segments, including TRBV5-6, TRBV5-1 and TRBV20-1, more often than controls.

For these TCRs, the target antigens are not known. Tagging with unique molecular identifiers was a feature of the TCR beta cDNA libraries. One entry per CDR3 protein results from TCRdb running MiXCR on the PCR reads. The sample shows more than 500,000 distinct CDR3 sequences, approximately 34% of them seen only once. Specimen: blood. The receptors come from a girl under 18 with multiple sclerosis.

This clonotype is deemed medium-sized (0.01 to 0.1%). The gene calls are TRBV7-6 and TRBJ2-3; D is unclear. Germline V CDR1 and CDR2: SGHVS, FNYEAQ. The V gene lost 5 bases and the J gene lost 5 bases, with 11 bases spanning the gap. CDR3 length: 13 amino acids. The CDR3 nucleotides are TGTGCCAGCAGCCCACGGCCGGGAGATACGCAGTATTTT. Encoded protein: CASSPRPGDTQYF.

This clonotype was observed a few times. Germline and junction disagree at one end, which may indicate a read error. The chain uses TRBV5-1 and TRBJ2-7; 11 nucleotides align to TRBD2. The CDR3 length is 16 residues. The germline V gene encodes CDR1 SGHRS and CDR2 YFSETQ. The CDR3 DNA reads as TGCGCCAGCAGCCCCTTCTCCCTAGCGGGGGGCTACGAGCGGTACTTC. As protein: CASSPFSLAGGYERYF.

This clonotype was seen a handful of times. The chain uses TRBV18 and TRBJ2-1, with D perhaps matching TRBD1 (5 bases). Germline V gene lookup returns CDR1 KGHSH and CDR2 LQKENI. There are 14 residues in the CDR3. The V end was cut by 3 bases, the J end by 8 bases, with 14 bases between. The CDR3 reads CASSPAQGTDEQFF. DNA for the CDR3: TGTGCCAGCTCACCCGCTCAGGGCACAGATGAGCAGTTCTTC.

The chain combines TRBV10-1 with TRBJ2-5; D remains unclear. Germline V gives CDR1 WNHNN, CDR2 SYGVQD (reference sequence). Trimming left V 3 bases short and J 3 bases short, with 8 bases between. The CDR3 length is 13 residues. CDR3: CASSESWEETQYF. The CDR3 DNA is TGCGCCAGCAGTGAAAGTTGGGAAGAGACCCAGTACTTC.

The table lists this clonotype with a count of one. J is TRBJ2-3 and V is TRBV29-1; D unclear. Germline assignment: CDR1 SQVTM and CDR2 ANQGSEA. V shed 2 bases and J shed 0 bases, with 6 bases lying between them. The CDR3 covers 13 residues. The CDR3 is CSVETASTDTQYF. The CDR3 bases are TGCAGCGTTGAAACCGCTAGCACAGATACGCAGTATTTT.

This chain links TRBV20-1 with TRBJ1-6; 7 bases align to TRBD1. This CDR3 region has 14 residues. V lost 3 bases to trimming and J lost 7 bases; unmatched junction nucleotides: 6. Germline loops: CDR1 DFQATT, CDR2 SNEGSKA (reference sequence). The CDR3 loop is CSARGTVTNSPLHF. CDR3 sequence (DNA): TGCAGTGCTAGGGGGACAGTGACGAATTCACCCCTCCACTTT.

There are a few counts of this clonotype. The chain joins TRBV7-9 to TRBJ1-2; 7 bases agree with TRBD1. Trimming cost V 5 bases and J 5 bases; bases outside gene matches: 11. The CDR3 has 15 amino acids. Germline V gene lookup returns CDR1 SEHNR and CDR2 FQNEAQ (reference sequence). The CDR3 nucleotides are TGTGCCAGCAGCCAGAGCAGGGGGACGGGGTATGGCTACACCTTC. Translating gives CASSQSRGTGYGYTF.

The rearrangement uses TRBV18 and TRBJ2-3; D is unclear. This CDR3 spans 13 amino acids. V gave up 2 bases and J gave up 4 bases, with 7 bases separating them. Germline CDR1 is KGHSH and CDR2 is LQKENI. DNA of the CDR3: TGTGCCAGCTCACCAAGGTTGCCAGATACGCAGTATTTT. It is translated as CASSPRLPDTQYF.

The V gene is TRBV29-1, the J gene TRBJ1-2; a possible D gene is TRBD1 (5 bases). The CDR3 loop spans 12 amino acids. With 6 bases removed from V and 4 bases from J, the gap between germline ends came to 12 bases. Germline CDR1 is SQVTM and CDR2 is ANQGSEA. CDR3 amino acids: CSVLTGTYGYTF. Written as DNA, the CDR3 is TGCAGCGTCCTAACAGGAACCTATGGCTACACCTTC.

The V and J genes are TRBV3-1 and TRBJ2-3, with D possibly called TRBD1 or TRBD2 (5 bases each). The CDR3 contains 15 residues. The V end lost 3 bases, the J end lost 1 base, and 11 bases lay between the germline ends. Germline V CDR1 and CDR2: LGHDT, YNNKEL (reference sequence). Here the CDR3 reads CASSQRVGRTDTQYF. CDR3 in DNA: TGTGCCAGCAGCCAGCGAGTGGGACGCACAGATACGCAGTATTTT.

The chain has TRBV10-3 and TRBJ1-2; 10 bases line up with TRBD1. In germline, CDR1 is ENHRY, CDR2 SYGVKD. V lost 8 bases, J lost 6 bases, and 12 bases stayed unmatched. The CDR3 contains 15 residues. DNA of the CDR3: TGTGCCATCTCCCAGACAGGGGGCCCCTGGAATGGCTACACCTTC. It encodes CAISQTGGPWNGYTF.

This clonotype was detected only a few times. The V call is TRBV29-1, the J call TRBJ2-1; D perhaps matches TRBD2 (5 bases). This CDR3 region has 15 residues. V was shortened by 1 base and J by 0 bases, with 10 bases between the two germline ends. Germline V gives CDR1 SQVTM, CDR2 ANQGSEA. CDR3 protein: CSVEAVTSSYNEQFF. CDR3 DNA sequence: TGCAGCGTTGAAGCCGTTACTAGCTCCTACAATGAGCAGTTCTTC.